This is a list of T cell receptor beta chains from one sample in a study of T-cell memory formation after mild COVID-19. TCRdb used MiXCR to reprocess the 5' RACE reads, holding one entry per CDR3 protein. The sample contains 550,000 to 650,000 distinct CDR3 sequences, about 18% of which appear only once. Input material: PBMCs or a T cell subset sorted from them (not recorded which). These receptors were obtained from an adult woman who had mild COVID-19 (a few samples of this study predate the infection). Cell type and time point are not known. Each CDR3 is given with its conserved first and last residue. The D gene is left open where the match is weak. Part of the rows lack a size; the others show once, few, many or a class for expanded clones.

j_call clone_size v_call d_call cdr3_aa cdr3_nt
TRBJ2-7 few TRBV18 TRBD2 CASSLRLAVTYEQYF TGTGCCAGCTCACTCAGACTAGCCGTGACGTACGAGCAGTACTTC
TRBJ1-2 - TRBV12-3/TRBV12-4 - CASSLTAVYYGYTF TGTGCCAGCAGTTTAACAGCAGTCTACTATGGCTACACCTTC
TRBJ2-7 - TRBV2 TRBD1 CASRESLDRGPYEQYF TGTGCCAGCAGGGAGTCCTTGGACAGGGGCCCCTACGAGCAGTACTTC
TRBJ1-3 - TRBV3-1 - CASSQVRGPAFGNTIYF TGTGCCAGCAGCCAAGTCCGGGGGCCGGCCTTCGGAAACACCATATATTTT
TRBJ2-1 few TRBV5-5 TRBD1 CASTLGTGVAYNEQFF TGTGCCAGCACCCTGGGGACAGGGGTGGCCTACAATGAGCAGTTCTTC
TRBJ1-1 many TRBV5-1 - CASSPQGARNTEAFF TGCGCCAGCAGCCCGCAGGGAGCCAGGAACACTGAAGCTTTCTTT
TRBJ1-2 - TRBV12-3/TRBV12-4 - CASSAQQGDYGYTF TGTGCCAGCAGTGCTCAACAGGGTGATTATGGCTACACCTTC
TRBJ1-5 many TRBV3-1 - CASSQEGDSNQPQHF TGTGCCAGCAGCCAAGAGGGGGATAGCAATCAGCCCCAGCATTTT
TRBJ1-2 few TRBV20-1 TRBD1 CSARSDRGYGYTF TGCAGTGCTAGATCCGACAGGGGCTATGGCTACACCTTC
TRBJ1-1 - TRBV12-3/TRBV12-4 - CASSRREGTEAFF TGTGCCAGCAGTCGTCGGGAGGGCACTGAAGCTTTCTTT
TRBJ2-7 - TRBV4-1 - CASSQDPGDEQYF TGCGCCAGCAGCCAAGATCCAGGGGACGAGCAGTACTTC
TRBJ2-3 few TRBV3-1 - CASSRRGTKSTDTQYF TGTGCCAGCAGCCGGAGGGGGACTAAAAGCACAGATACGCAGTATTTT
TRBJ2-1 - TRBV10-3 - CAISESMWQGDNEQFF TGTGCCATCAGTGAGTCGATGTGGCAGGGCGACAATGAGCAGTTCTTC
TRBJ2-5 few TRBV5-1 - CASSAWGGEQETQYF TGCGCCAGCAGCGCCTGGGGCGGCGAACAAGAGACCCAGTACTTC
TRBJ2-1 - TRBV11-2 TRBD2 CASSYGLAGDLNNEQFF TGTGCCAGCAGCTACGGACTAGCGGGGGACTTAAACAATGAGCAGTTCTTC
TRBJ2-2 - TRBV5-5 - CASSFRAGPNTGELFF TGTGCCAGCAGCTTTCGGGCGGGACCGAACACCGGGGAGCTGTTTTTT
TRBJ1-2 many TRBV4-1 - CASSQEVGDLFAGYTF TGCGCCAGCAGCCAAGAGGTAGGGGACCTGTTCGCTGGCTACACCTTC
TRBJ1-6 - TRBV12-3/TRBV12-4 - CASSFQGSGYNSPLHF TGTGCCAGCAGTTTTCAGGGGTCGGGGTATAATTCACCCCTCCACTTT
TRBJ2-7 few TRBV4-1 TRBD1 CASSQATGFMDEQYF TGCGCCAGCAGCCAAGCGACAGGGTTCATGGACGAGCAGTACTTC
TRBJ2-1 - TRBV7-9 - CASSLDNYNEQFF TGTGCCAGCAGCTTAGACAACTACAATGAGCAGTTCTTC
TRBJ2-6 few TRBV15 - CATTGAGANVLTF TGTGCCACCACGGGGGCTGGGGCCAACGTCCTGACTTTC
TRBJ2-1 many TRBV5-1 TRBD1 CASSSGTGPYNEQFF TGCGCCAGCAGCAGTGGGACAGGGCCCTACAATGAGCAGTTCTTC
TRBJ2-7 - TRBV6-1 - CASSELSNYEQYF TGTGCCAGCAGTGAACTCAGTAACTACGAGCAGTACTTC
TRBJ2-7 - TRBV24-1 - CATSRGGATYEQYF TGTGCCACCAGTAGAGGCGGAGCGACCTACGAGCAGTACTTC
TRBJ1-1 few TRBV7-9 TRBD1 CASSQLTGFTEAFF TGTGCCAGCAGCCAGCTGACAGGGTTCACTGAAGCTTTCTTT
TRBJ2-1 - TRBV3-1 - CASSQDHRVGYNEQFF TGTGCCAGCAGCCAAGATCACCGGGTGGGCTACAATGAGCAGTTCTTC
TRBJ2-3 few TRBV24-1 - CATSLETGYTDTQYF TGTGCCACCAGTCTGGAGACAGGATACACAGATACGCAGTATTTT
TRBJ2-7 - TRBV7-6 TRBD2 CASSSGLAEYEQYF TGTGCCAGCAGCTCCGGACTAGCGGAGTACGAGCAGTACTTC
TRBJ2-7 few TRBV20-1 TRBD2 CSARGTSGRAPYEQYF TGCAGTGCTAGAGGGACTAGCGGGAGGGCTCCATACGAGCAGTACTTC
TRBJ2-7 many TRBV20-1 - CSARAPVAYEQYF TGCAGTGCTAGAGCCCCGGTGGCCTACGAGCAGTACTTC
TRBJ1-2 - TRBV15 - CATSRGGTPQGLYGYTF TGTGCCACCAGCAGAGGGGGGACACCTCAGGGGCTCTATGGCTACACCTTC
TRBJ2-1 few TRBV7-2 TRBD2 CASSLGGLAANEQFF TGTGCCAGCAGCTTAGGGGGACTAGCGGCCAATGAGCAGTTCTTC
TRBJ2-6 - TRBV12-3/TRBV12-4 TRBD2 CASTLRSGSSGANVLTF TGTGCCAGCACCCTCAGGAGCGGGAGCTCTGGGGCCAACGTCCTGACTTTC
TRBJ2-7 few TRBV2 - CASSSSTTNSYEQYF TGTGCCAGCAGTTCCAGTACCACAAACTCCTACGAGCAGTACTTC
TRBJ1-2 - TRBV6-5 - CASSYEGSYGYTF TGTGCCAGCAGTTACGAGGGCAGCTATGGCTACACCTTC
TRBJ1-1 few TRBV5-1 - CASSSTGRGLNTEAFF TGCGCCAGCAGCTCCACAGGGAGGGGCCTGAACACTGAAGCTTTCTTT
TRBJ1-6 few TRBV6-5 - CASSRVPDNNSPLHF TGTGCCAGCAGCCGGGTTCCCGACAATAATTCACCCCTCCACTTT
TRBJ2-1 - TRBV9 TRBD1 CASSDQGAGQFF TGTGCCAGCAGCGATCAGGGGGCGGGTCAGTTCTTC
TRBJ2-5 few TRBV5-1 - CASSLMYQETQYF TGCGCCAGCAGCTTAATGTACCAAGAGACCCAGTACTTC
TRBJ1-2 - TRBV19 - CASSIWPNYGYTF TGTGCCAGTAGTATTTGGCCGAACTATGGCTACACCTTC
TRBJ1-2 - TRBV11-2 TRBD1 CASSYGTGYGYTF TGTGCCAGCAGCTACGGGACAGGTTATGGCTACACCTTC
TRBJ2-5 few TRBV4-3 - CASSQDFIQETQYF TGCGCCAGCAGCCAAGACTTTATCCAAGAGACCCAGTACTTC
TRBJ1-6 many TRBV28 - CASSEQGRASPLHF TGTGCCAGCAGCGAACAGGGCCGGGCTTCACCCCTCCACTTT
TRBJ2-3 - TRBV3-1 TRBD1 CASRDRGSTDTQYF TGTGCCAGCAGGGACAGGGGAAGCACAGATACGCAGTATTTT
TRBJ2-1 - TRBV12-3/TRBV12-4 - CASSSSGQSSYNEQFF TGTGCCAGCAGTTCCAGCGGGCAGAGCTCCTACAATGAGCAGTTCTTC
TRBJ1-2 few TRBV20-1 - CSADGDGFYGYTF TGCAGTGCTGACGGGGACGGCTTCTATGGCTACACCTTC
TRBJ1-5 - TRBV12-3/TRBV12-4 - CASSPEGRNQPQHF TGTGCCAGCAGTCCTGAGGGTCGAAATCAGCCCCAGCATTTT
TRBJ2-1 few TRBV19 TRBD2 CASSILLAGIDEQFF TGTGCCAGTAGTATACTGTTAGCGGGAATCGATGAGCAGTTCTTC
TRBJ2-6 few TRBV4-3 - CASSQDSSGANVLTF TGCGCCAGCAGCCAAGATAGCTCTGGGGCCAACGTCCTGACTTTC
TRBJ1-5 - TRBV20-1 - CSAPSREGLGNQPQHF TGCAGTGCCCCAAGCCGGGAGGGGCTAGGCAATCAGCCCCAGCATTTT
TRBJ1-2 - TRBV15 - CATSRGKVANYGYTF TGTGCCACCAGCAGAGGCAAGGTTGCTAACTATGGCTACACCTTC
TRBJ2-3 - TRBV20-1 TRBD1 CSARSDRGFGDTQYF TGCAGTGCTAGATCAGACAGGGGGTTCGGGGATACGCAGTATTTT
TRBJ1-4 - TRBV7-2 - CASSPRARGGLDEKLFF TGTGCCAGCAGCCCCCGGGCCAGGGGAGGGTTAGATGAAAAACTGTTTTTT
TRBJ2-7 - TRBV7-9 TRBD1 CASSLYPTGGGEQYF TGTGCCAGCAGCTTATACCCGACAGGGGGCGGCGAGCAGTACTTC
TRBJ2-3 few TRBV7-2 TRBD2 CSSSSPGLAGGLNTQYF TGTTCCAGCAGCTCCCCGGGACTAGCGGGAGGGCTGAATACGCAGTATTTT
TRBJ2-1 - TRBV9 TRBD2 CASSQAGRAGPYNEQFF TGTGCCAGCAGCCAAGCAGGGAGAGCGGGGCCCTACAATGAGCAGTTCTTC
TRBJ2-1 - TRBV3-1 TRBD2 CASSQRGPLAGDPFLYNEQFF TGTGCCAGCAGCCAAAGGGGACCTCTAGCGGGGGACCCCTTTTTGTACAATGAGCAGTTCTTC
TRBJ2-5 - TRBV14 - CASSQGGRETQYF TGTGCCAGCAGCCAGGGGGGTCGCGAGACCCAGTACTTC
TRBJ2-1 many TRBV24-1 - CATSDAATSTDEQFF TGTGCCACCAGTGACGCGGCAACTAGCACGGATGAGCAGTTCTTC
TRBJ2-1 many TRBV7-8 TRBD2 CASSPGLAGWGQWEQFF TGTGCCAGCAGCCCAGGACTAGCGGGATGGGGACAATGGGAGCAGTTCTTC